This T cell receptor beta chain was captured in a study of blood T cells in healthy people across ages. Germline values: CDR1 MNHNY, CDR2 SVGAGI (reference sequence). Trimming took 0 bases from V and 4 from J, leaving 8 bases between them. This CDR3 comprises 14 residues. The use of a sample-barcoded 5' primer and a J-beta primer mix characterized a second PCR of roughly 6 to 11 cycles. TCRdb redid the calling of the 5' RACE reads with MiXCR, one entry per CDR3 protein. Altogether about 2 million distinct CDR3 sequences are present, about 50% being singletons, with the ten largest covering 2.1%. General study points: Because sorting was not performed, PBMCs prevented conclusive naive versus antigen-experienced comparison. Higher diversity, along with more naive CD4+ cells, distinguished long-lived donors from aged donors. In older individuals, TCR beta diversity per million T cells was lower, falling roughly linearly with age.

Turning to this clonotype: Its specificity is unknown.

The rearrangement links TRBV6-6 to TRBJ2-3; unclear D gene. Material for sequencing was blood. The TCR sequence derives from a woman in her 40s in good health. CDR3 loop: CASSYSARPDTQYF. CDR3 DNA sequence: TGTGCCAGCAGTTACTCGGCCAGACCAGATACGCAGTATTTT.